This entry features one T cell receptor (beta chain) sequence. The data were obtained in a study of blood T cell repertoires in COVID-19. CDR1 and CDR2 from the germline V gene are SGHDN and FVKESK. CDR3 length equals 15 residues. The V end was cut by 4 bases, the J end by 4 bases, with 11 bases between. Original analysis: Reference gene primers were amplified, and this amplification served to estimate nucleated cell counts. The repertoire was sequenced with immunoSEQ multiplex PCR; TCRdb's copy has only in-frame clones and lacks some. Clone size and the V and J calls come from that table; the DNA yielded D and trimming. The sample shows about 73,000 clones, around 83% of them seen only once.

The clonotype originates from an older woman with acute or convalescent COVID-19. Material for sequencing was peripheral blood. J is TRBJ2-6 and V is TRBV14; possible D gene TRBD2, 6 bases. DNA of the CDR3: TGTGCCAGCAGCCTCGGGGGTTACGGGGCCAACGTCCTGACTTTC. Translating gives CASSLGGYGANVLTF.